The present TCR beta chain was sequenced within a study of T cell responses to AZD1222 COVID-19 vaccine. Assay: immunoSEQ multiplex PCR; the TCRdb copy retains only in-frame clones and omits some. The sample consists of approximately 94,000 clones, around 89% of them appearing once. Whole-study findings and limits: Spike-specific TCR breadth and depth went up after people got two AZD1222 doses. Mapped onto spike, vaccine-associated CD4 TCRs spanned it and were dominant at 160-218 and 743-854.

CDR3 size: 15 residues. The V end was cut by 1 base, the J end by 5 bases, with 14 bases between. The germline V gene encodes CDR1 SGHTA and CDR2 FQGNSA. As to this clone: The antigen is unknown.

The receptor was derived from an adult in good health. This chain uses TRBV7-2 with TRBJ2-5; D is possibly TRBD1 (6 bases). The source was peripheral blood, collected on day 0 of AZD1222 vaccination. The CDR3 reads CASSLGGRTSETQYF. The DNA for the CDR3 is TGTGCCAGCAGCTTAGGGGGGCGGACCTCGGAGACCCAGTACTTC.